A selection of T cell receptor beta chains follows, all from one sample in a study of cytomegalovirus exposure and HLA in healthy donors. Sequencing was performed with immunoSEQ multiplex PCR; in TCRdb, only in-frame clones are kept and a portion is missing. Counted here are under 150,000 clones, about 80% occurring once; the ten biggest clones make up about 1.8%. Source material: PBMCs. The receptor set was obtained from a man aged 18 to 29 in good health and CMV-seronegative. CDR3s include the opening cysteine and the closing phenylalanine or tryptophan. A D gene is named only where the DNA matches it firmly. Not every row has a clone size; where given, it reads once, few, many or a size class.

abundance	v_gene	d_gene	j_gene	CDR3aa	CDR3nt
few	TRBV4-3	TRBD2	TRBJ2-3	CASSQVALAGGRVATDTQYF	TGCGCCAGCAGCCAAGTAGCTCTAGCGGGGGGGAGGGTGGCCACAGATACGCAGTATTTT
NA	TRBV5-1	TRBD2	TRBJ2-7	CASSLAGGNYEQYF	TGCGCCAGCAGCTTGGCGGGGGGGAACTACGAGCAGTACTTC
NA	TRBV5-4	TRBD2	TRBJ2-3	CATAGGPTDTQYF	TGTGCCACCGCGGGGGGGCCAACAGATACGCAGTATTTT
NA	TRBV7-9	TRBD2	TRBJ2-3	CASSLGASGATDTQYF	TGTGCCAGCAGCCTCGGTGCTAGCGGGGCCACAGATACGCAGTATTTT
NA	TRBV27	TRBD1	TRBJ1-2	CASSPAGTGYYGYTF	TGTGCCAGCAGTCCCGCCGGGACAGGATACTATGGCTACACCTTC
NA	TRBV18	NA	TRBJ2-7	CASSAGQYEQYF	TGTGCCAGCTCGGCCGGACAATACGAGCAGTACTTC
NA	TRBV2	NA	TRBJ2-6	CASRYRDAGANVLTF	TGTGCCAGCCGGTACAGGGATGCTGGGGCCAACGTCCTGACTTTC
NA	TRBV19	NA	TRBJ2-3	CASSISGMATDTQYF	TGTGCCAGTAGTATAAGCGGTATGGCCACAGATACGCAGTATTTT
NA	TRBV6-5	NA	TRBJ2-7	CAAPRDSSYEQYF	TGTGCCGCCCCCCGAGACAGCTCCTACGAGCAGTACTTC
NA	TRBV19	NA	TRBJ1-5	CASTPGSNQPQHF	TGTGCCAGTACCCCAGGAAGCAATCAGCCCCAGCATTTT
NA	TRBV2	NA	TRBJ1-5	CATRVPAGGQPQHF	TGTGCCACCAGGGTCCCAGCCGGCGGTCAGCCCCAGCATTTT
NA	TRBV28	NA	TRBJ2-3	CASSLRVPDTQYF	TGTGCCAGCAGTTTGCGGGTTCCAGATACGCAGTATTTT
once	TRBV9	NA	TRBJ2-7	CASSVATGVSEMEQYF	TGTGCCAGCAGCGTAGCTACGGGGGTATCCGAGATGGAGCAGTACTTC
NA	TRBV5-1	NA	TRBJ1-1	CASRIGDWEGTEAFF	TGCGCCAGCAGGATTGGGGATTGGGAGGGGACTGAAGCTTTCTTT
few	TRBV7-2	NA	TRBJ2-7	CASRRTGYEQYF	TGTGCCAGCAGACGAACAGGGTATGAGCAGTACTTC
NA	TRBV6-1	TRBD1	TRBJ1-2	CASRQGEGYTF	TGTGCCAGCAGACAGGGGGAGGGCTACACCTTC
NA	TRBV5-1	NA	TRBJ2-1	CASSITTLSSYNEQFF	TGCGCCAGCAGCATAACCACCTTGAGCTCCTACAATGAGCAGTTCTTC
NA	TRBV7-9	TRBD1	TRBJ1-2	CASSLAGGQAAPGYTF	TGTGCCAGCAGCTTAGCGGGGGGACAGGCCGCGCCGGGCTACACCTTC
NA	TRBV2	NA	TRBJ2-3	CASGWRGPTDTQYF	TGTGCCAGCGGTTGGCGGGGCCCCACAGATACGCAGTATTTT
NA	TRBV2	NA	TRBJ2-1	CASNPGGGNEQFF	TGTGCCAGCAATCCAGGGGGAGGCAATGAGCAGTTCTTC
NA	TRBV6-1	NA	TRBJ2-2	CASDSVTGELFF	TGTGCCAGCGATTCAGTCACCGGGGAGCTGTTTTTT
NA	TRBV5-1	NA	TRBJ1-2	CASSLSSGVTGYTF	TGCGCCAGCAGCTTGTCCTCAGGGGTGACTGGCTACACCTTC
NA	TRBV5-6	NA	TRBJ1-5	CASSFSLTESNQPQHF	TGTGCCAGCAGCTTTAGCCTTACGGAAAGCAATCAGCCCCAGCATTTT
NA	TRBV19	TRBD1	TRBJ1-1	CASSTRDRITNTEAFF	TGTGCCAGTAGTACCCGGGACAGAATAACCAACACTGAAGCTTTCTTT
few	TRBV6-6	TRBD1	TRBJ1-1	CASSNPGQGRNTEAFF	TGTGCCAGCAGTAACCCGGGACAGGGAAGGAACACTGAAGCTTTCTTT
NA	TRBV5-6	TRBD1	TRBJ1-2	CASSLRQGYGYTF	TGTGCCAGCAGCTTACGACAGGGCTATGGCTACACCTTC
NA	TRBV4-2	NA	TRBJ2-7	CASSQDLEHYEQYF	TGTGCCAGCAGCCAAGATCTAGAACACTACGAGCAGTACTTC
NA	TRBV5-1	NA	TRBJ2-5	CASSLWGPQETQYF	TGCGCCAGCAGCTTGTGGGGGCCCCAAGAGACCCAGTACTTC
NA	TRBV7-3	NA	TRBJ1-6	CASSPRPGDSPLHF	TGTGCCAGCAGCCCTCGCCCAGGGGATTCACCCCTCCACTTT
NA	TRBV28	NA	TRBJ2-7	CASTVQGYEQYF	TGTGCCAGCACCGTTCAGGGCTACGAGCAGTACTTC
NA	TRBV28	NA	TRBJ2-5	CASSLSASPRETQYF	TGTGCCAGCAGTTTAAGCGCTAGCCCTCGGGAGACCCAGTACTTC
NA	TRBV11-1	NA	TRBJ1-2	CASSFSGRYGYTF	TGTGCCAGCAGCTTTTCGGGTCGCTATGGCTACACCTTC
NA	TRBV5-1	NA	TRBJ1-2	CASSLTVQNYGYTF	TGCGCCAGCAGCTTGACAGTTCAAAACTATGGCTACACCTTC
NA	TRBV11-2	NA	TRBJ1-1	CASSLDVTAEAFF	TGTGCCAGCAGCTTAGACGTCACAGCTGAAGCTTTCTTT
few	TRBV18	NA	TRBJ1-6	CASSPTVGGNNSPLHF	TGTGCCAGCTCACCGACAGTGGGGGGTAATAATTCACCCCTCCACTTT
NA	TRBV27	NA	TRBJ2-1	CASRPQGLKPEQFF	TGTGCCAGCAGGCCTCAGGGACTTAAGCCTGAGCAGTTCTTC
NA	TRBV4-1	NA	TRBJ1-1	CASSQDEGEDTEAFF	TGCGCCAGCAGCCAAGATGAAGGGGAGGACACTGAAGCTTTCTTT
once	TRBV11-2	TRBD1	TRBJ2-7	CASSLGQILSYEQYF	TGTGCCAGCAGCCTGGGACAGATCCTATCCTACGAGCAGTACTTC
NA	TRBV21-1	NA	TRBJ1-5	CASTKSKWGQGEEHF	TGTGCCAGCACCAAAAGCAAGTGGGGACAGGGGGAGGAGCATTTT
few	TRBV7-9	TRBD1	TRBJ1-3	CASSFQGAVSGNTIYF	TGTGCCAGCAGCTTCCAGGGGGCCGTCTCTGGAAACACCATATATTTT
NA	TRBV5-5	NA	TRBJ1-2	CASSGSWGANYGYTF	TGTGCCAGCAGCGGCTCATGGGGGGCTAACTATGGCTACACCTTC
NA	TRBV14	NA	TRBJ1-3	CASSQGNVGSGNTIYF	TGTGCCAGCAGCCAGGGCAACGTTGGTTCCGGAAACACCATATATTTT
few	TRBV5-1	TRBD2	TRBJ2-1	CASSLAGTSLNEQFF	TGCGCCAGCAGCTTGGCCGGGACTAGCCTCAATGAGCAGTTCTTC
NA	TRBV7-6	TRBD1	TRBJ2-7	CASAAGGQSMRQYF	TGTGCCAGCGCGGCTGGGGGACAGTCGATGAGACAGTACTTC
NA	TRBV2	TRBD1	TRBJ2-1	CASTPGQVYNEQFF	TGTGCCAGCACGCCGGGACAGGTCTACAATGAGCAGTTCTTC
once	TRBV13	TRBD1	TRBJ2-7	CASSFRDRANEQYF	TGTGCCAGCAGCTTCCGGGACAGGGCGAACGAGCAGTACTTC
NA	TRBV9	TRBD2	TRBJ2-7	CASSPPAGGDEQYF	TGTGCCAGCAGCCCCCCCGCCGGGGGGGACGAGCAGTACTTC